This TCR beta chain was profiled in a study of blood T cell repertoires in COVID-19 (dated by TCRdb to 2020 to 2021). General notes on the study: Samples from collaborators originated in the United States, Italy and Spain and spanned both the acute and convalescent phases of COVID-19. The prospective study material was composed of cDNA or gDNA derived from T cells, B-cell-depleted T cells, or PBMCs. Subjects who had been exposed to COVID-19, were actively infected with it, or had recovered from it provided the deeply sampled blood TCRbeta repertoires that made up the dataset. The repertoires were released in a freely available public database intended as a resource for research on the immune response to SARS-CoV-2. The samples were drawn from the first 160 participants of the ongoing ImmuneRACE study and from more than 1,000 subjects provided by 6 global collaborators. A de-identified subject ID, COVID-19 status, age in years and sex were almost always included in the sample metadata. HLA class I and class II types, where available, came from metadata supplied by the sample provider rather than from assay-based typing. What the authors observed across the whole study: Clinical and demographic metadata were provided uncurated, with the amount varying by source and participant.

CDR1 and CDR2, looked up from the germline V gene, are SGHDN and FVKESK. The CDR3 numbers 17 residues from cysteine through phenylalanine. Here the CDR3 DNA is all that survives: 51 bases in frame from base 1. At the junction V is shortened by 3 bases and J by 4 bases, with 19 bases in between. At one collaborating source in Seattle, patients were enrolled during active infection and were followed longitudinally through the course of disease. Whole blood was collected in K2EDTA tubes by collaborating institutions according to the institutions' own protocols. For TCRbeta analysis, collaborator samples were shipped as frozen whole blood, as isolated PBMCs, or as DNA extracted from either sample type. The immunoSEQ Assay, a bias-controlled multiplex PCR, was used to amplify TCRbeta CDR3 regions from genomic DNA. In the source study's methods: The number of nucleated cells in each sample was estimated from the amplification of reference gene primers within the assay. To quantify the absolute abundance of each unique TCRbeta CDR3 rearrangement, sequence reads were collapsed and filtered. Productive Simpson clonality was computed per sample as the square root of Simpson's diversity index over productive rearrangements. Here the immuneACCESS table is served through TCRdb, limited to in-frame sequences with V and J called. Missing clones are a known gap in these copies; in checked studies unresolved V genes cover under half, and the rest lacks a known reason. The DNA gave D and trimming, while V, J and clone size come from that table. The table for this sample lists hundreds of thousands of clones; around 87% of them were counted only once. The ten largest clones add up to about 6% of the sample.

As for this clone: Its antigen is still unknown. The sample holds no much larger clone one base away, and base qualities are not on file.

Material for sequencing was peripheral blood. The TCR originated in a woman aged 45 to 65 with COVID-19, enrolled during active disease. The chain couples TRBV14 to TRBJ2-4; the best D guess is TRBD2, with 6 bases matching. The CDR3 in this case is CASSHPWGGAGKNIQYF. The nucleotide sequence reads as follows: TGTGCCAGCAGCCACCCTTGGGGAGGCGCGGGAAAAAACATTCAGTACTTC.